This TCR beta chain comes out of a study of T cell changes during pregnancy in multiple sclerosis. The CDR3 runs 16 residues. CDR1 KGHSY and CDR2 FQNENV come from the germline V gene. This table comes from immunoSEQ multiplex PCR, and its TCRdb copy is limited to in-frame clones, with some not included. The sample holds approximately 20,000 clones; 80% to 90% are singletons and the top ten take over 4.5%. V and J are TRBV16 and TRBJ2-5; the match to TRBD1 covers 11 bases. The DNA end is a closer match to TRBJ2-7, so the J assignment may be wrong. The starting material was CD8+ T cells from peripheral blood mononuclear cells, obtained after pregnancy. This clonotype was sampled from a female donor in good health, enrolled as a control in a pregnancy study. The CDR3 region has the DNA TGTGCCAGCAGCCATCCTGGGACAGGGGGATCCTACGAGCAGTACTTC. This codes for CASSHPGTGGSYEQYF.